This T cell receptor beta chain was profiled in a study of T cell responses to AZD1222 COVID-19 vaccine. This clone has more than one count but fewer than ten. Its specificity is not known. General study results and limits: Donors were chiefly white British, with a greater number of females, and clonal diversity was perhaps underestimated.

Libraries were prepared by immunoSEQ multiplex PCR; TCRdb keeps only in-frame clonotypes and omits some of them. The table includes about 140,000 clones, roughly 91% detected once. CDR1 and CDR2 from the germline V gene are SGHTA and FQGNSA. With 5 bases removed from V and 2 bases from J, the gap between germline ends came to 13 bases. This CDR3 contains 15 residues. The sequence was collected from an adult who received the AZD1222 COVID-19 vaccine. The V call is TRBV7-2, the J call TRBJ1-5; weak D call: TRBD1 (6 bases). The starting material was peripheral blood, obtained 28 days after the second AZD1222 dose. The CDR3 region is CASSLDSFGNQPQHF. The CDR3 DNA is TGTGCCAGCAGCCTGGACAGTTTTGGCAATCAGCCCCAGCATTTT.